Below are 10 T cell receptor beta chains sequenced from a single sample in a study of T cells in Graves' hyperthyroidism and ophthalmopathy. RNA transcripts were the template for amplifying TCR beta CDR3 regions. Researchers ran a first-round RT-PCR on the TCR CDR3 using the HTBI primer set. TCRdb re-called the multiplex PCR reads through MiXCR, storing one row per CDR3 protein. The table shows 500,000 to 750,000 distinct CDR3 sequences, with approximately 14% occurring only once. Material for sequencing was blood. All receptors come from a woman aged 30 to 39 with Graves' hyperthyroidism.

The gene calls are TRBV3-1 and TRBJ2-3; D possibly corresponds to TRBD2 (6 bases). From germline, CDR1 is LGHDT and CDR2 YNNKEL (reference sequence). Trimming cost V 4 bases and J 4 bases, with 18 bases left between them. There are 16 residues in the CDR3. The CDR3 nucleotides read TGTGCCAGCAGCCGAGTGCCACTAGCAGGACCAGATACGCAGTATTTT. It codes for CASSRVPLAGPDTQYF.

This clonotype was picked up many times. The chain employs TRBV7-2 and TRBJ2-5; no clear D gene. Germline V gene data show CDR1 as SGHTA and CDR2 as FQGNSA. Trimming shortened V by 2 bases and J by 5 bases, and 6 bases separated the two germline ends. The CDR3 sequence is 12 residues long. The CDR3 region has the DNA TGTGCCAGCAGCTTAAATGCGGAGACCCAGTACTTC. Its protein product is CASSLNAETQYF.

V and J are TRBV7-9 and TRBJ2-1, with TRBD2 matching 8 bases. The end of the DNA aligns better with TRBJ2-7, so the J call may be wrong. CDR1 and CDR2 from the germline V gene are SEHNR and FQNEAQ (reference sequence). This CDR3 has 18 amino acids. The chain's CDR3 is CASSPTLVSGSSYNEQYF. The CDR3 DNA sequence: TGTGCCAGCAGCCCTACGCTAGTAAGCGGGAGCTCCTACAATGAGCAGTACTTC.

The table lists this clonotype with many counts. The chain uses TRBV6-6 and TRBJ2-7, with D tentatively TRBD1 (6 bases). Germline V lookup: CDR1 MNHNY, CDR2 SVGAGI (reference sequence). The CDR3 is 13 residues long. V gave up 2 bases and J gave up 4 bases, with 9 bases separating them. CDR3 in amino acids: CASSYEGQYEQYF. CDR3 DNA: TGTGCCAGCAGTTACGAGGGACAATACGAGCAGTACTTC.

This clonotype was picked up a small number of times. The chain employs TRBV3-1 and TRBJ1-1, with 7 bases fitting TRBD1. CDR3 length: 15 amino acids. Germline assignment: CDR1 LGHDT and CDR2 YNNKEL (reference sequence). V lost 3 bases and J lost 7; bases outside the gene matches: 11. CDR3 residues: CASSHEGQATDEAFF. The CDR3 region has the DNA TGTGCCAGCAGCCATGAAGGACAGGCGACTGATGAAGCTTTCTTT.

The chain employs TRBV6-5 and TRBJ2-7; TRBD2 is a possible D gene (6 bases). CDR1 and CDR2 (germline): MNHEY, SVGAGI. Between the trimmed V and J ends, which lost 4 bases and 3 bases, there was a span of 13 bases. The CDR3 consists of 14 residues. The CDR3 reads CASSSVGGNYEQYF. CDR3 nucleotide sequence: TGTGCCAGCAGTTCGGTAGGAGGGAACTACGAGCAGTACTTC.

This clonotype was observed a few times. DNA for the CDR3: TGTGCTAGTGGCCAGGGACTTGTCACAGATACGCAGTATTTT. It specifies CASGQGLVTDTQYF. This chain uses TRBV12-5 with TRBJ2-3, with D possibly matching TRBD2 (6 bases). V lost 6 bases, J lost 2 bases, and 12 bases lay in between. The CDR3 loop spans 14 amino acids. CDR1 LGHNT and CDR2 FRNRAP come from the germline V gene. The variable domain in full, completed from reference TRBV12-5 and TRBJ2-3, reads DARVTQTPRHKVTEMGQEVTMRCQPILGHNTVFWYRQTMMQGLELLAYFRNRAPLDDSGMPKDRFSAEMPDATLATLKIQPSEPRDSAVYFCASGQGLVTDTQYFGPGTRLTVL.

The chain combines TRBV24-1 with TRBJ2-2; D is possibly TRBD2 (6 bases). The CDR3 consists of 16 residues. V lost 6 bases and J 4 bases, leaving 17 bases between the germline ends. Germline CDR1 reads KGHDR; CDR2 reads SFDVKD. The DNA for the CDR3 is TGTGCCACCAGTCACCAGGAGGGCCTTGGCACCGGGGAGCTGTTTTTT. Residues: CATSHQEGLGTGELFF.

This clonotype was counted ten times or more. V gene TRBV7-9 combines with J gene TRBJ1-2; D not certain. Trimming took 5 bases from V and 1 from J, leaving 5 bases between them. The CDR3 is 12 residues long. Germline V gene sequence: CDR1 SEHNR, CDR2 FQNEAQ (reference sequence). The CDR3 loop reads CASSPDNYGYTF. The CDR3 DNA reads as TGTGCCAGCAGCCCAGATAACTATGGCTACACCTTC.

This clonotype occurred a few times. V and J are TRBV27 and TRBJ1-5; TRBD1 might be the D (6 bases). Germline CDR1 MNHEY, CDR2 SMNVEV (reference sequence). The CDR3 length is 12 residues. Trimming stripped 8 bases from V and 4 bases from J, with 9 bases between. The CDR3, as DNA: TGTGCCAGCCGGGACACTAATCAGCCCCAGCATTTT. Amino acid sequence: CASRDTNQPQHF.